The present entry profiles one TCR beta chain with its context. Its antigen is unidentified. With 60 Vbeta and 13 Jbeta primers, the PCR was carried out. The table came from immunoSEQ multiplex PCR; TCRdb's copy has only in-frame clones and leaves some out. The profile covers 100,000 to 150,000 clones, with approximately 85% appearing a single time and 1.7% taken by the ten largest. This sample stems from a study of cytomegalovirus exposure and HLA in healthy donors. This CDR3 has 13 amino acids. CDR1 and CDR2 (germline): SGHTA, FQGNSA. Losses at the gene ends were 5 bases for V and 8 bases for J; bases not matched to a gene: 7. General study findings and limits: When presence/absence was analysed, sequencing depth was taken to be roughly uniform across donors.

V is TRBV7-2 and J is TRBJ1-2; 8 bases align to TRBD1. What was sequenced was PBMCs. This receptor was identified in a boy under 18 in good health and CMV-seronegative. The CDR3 DNA reads TGTGCCAGCAGCCCCCCGACAGGGGTAGGCTACACCTTC. This translates into CASSPPTGVGYTF.